This TCR beta chain was profiled in a study of cytomegalovirus exposure and HLA in healthy donors. Study-level points and caveats: TCR association rates varied by HLA locus in a later analysis, with DRB1 highest and HLA-C lowest.

This CDR3 comprises 15 residues. Germline V lookup: CDR1 MDHEN, CDR2 SYDVKM. V lost 5 bases and J lost 0; bases outside the gene matches: 5. The PCR ran on 60 Vbeta and 13 Jbeta primers. Generated by immunoSEQ multiplex PCR, the TCRdb table keeps only in-frame clones and is missing some. Of some 190,000 clones in the sample, more than 75% are singletons; the top ten hold under 3%. Note on this clone: The target antigen is unknown.

The TCR originated in a woman under 40 in good health and CMV-seropositive. The V and J genes are TRBV28 and TRBJ1-2; 8 bases align to TRBD1. The sample taken for sequencing was PBMCs. The DNA of the CDR3 is TGTGCCAGCAGTAACCAGGGGGCGCCTAACTATGGCTACACCTTC. Amino acid sequence: CASSNQGAPNYGYTF.